This TCR beta chain was found in a study of cytomegalovirus exposure and HLA in healthy donors. The wider study: A prior study identified 117 million unique TCR beta sequences from about 180 million T cells.

CDR1 ENHRY and CDR2 SYGVKD come from the germline V gene. The CDR3 consists of 17 residues. Trimming stripped 6 bases from V and 8 bases from J, with 28 bases between. Concerning this clone: Its antigen is unidentified.

The PCR ran on 60 Vbeta and 13 Jbeta primers. Sequencing was performed with immunoSEQ multiplex PCR; in TCRdb, only in-frame clones are kept and a portion is missing. The sample consists of over 150,000 clones, just under 80% of them appearing once. Study results and limitations: Researchers catalogued some 160 TCR beta chains as cytomegalovirus-associated. Likely technical artifact: a cluster of highly shared sequence variants. In vitro testing confirmed a few CMV-associated chains as specific for CMV antigens.

The chain uses TRBV10-3 and TRBJ1-2; no definite D call. The TCR comes from a woman aged 50 to 60 in good health and CMV-seropositive. Input material: PBMCs. CDR3 bases: TGTGCCATCAGGTACTCGTTATCGGGAGCAGAAGAGGAGGGCTACACCTTC. Its protein product is CAIRYSLSGAEEEGYTF.